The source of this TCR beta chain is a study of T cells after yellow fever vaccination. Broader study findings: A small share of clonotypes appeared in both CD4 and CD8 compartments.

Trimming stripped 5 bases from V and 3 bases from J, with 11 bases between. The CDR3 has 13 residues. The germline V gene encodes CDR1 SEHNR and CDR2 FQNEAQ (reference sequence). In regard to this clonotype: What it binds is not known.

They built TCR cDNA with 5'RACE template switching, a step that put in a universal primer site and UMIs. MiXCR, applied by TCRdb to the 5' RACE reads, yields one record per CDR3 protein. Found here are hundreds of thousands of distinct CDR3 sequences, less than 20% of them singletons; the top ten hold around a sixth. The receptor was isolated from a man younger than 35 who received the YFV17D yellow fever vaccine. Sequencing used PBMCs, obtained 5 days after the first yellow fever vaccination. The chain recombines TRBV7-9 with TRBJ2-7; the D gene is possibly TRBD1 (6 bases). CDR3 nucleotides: TGTGCCAGCAGCCCCACGACAGGCTACGAGCAGTACTTC. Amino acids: CASSPTTGYEQYF.